The 5 T cell receptor beta chains reported below all come from one sample, sequenced in a study of shared clonotypes between healthy human individuals. Terminally differentiated effector memory CD45RA+ cells were excluded from the naive CD8 cells, which were CD45RO-negative and positively selected for CCR7. The table came from immunoSEQ multiplex PCR; TCRdb's copy has only in-frame clones and leaves some out. The table shows over 2,000,000 clones, with approximately 92% occurring only once. Sequencing input: naive CD8+ T cells from PBMCs. The receptors shown here come from a young man in good health. Some clones in this sample may be carry-over from other donors' samples.

Worth noting for this clone: Within the sample, other DNA sequences also encode this same CDR3. This chain connects TRBV4-1 to TRBJ2-7; TRBD2 agrees at 9 bases. V shed 1 base and J 4 bases; nucleotides not matched to a gene: 5. CDR3 size: 15 residues. CDR1 is MGHRA, CDR2 YSYEKL, per germline. CDR3 DNA sequence: TGCGCCAGCAGCCAAGTTGGCGGGAGGGCTTACGAGCAGTACTTC. Protein product: CASSQVGGRAYEQYF.

V is TRBV7-8 and J is TRBJ2-2; D unresolved. The ends were cut back, 7 bases at V and 0 bases at J, with 15 bases in the middle. Germline lookup yields CDR1 SGHVS and CDR2 FQNEAQ. The CDR3 totals 16 residues. DNA of the CDR3: TGTGCCAGCACCGCTACTCCCGGGCCGAACACCGGGGAGCTGTTTTTT. As protein: CASTATPGPNTGELFF.

The chain carries TRBV7-8 and TRBJ1-3, with 10 bases aligning to TRBD1. The germline CDR1 and CDR2 sequences are SGHVS and FQNEAQ. The CDR3 has 16 amino acids. The V and J ends lost 4 bases and 3 bases, in that order; junction bases with no gene match: 6. CDR3 loop: CASSSRQGAVGNTIYF. The CDR3 DNA sequence: TGTGCCAGCAGCTCAAGACAGGGGGCTGTTGGAAACACCATATATTTT. Looking up the rest from reference TRBV7-8 and TRBJ1-3 gives the full variable domain: GAGVSQSPRYKVAKRGQDVALRCDPISGHVSLFWYQQALGQGPEFLTYFQNEAQLDKSGLPSDRFFAERPEGSVSTLKIQRTQQEDSAVYLCASSSRQGAVGNTIYFGEGSWLTVV.

V gene TRBV18 combines with J gene TRBJ2-1; 10 positions agree with TRBD2. Losses at the gene ends were 2 bases for V and 6 bases for J; bases not matched to a gene: 7. Germline CDR1 KGHSH, CDR2 LQKENI. The CDR3 is 16 residues long. The CDR3 reads CASSPVEREGFNEQFF. CDR3 bases: TGTGCCAGCTCACCAGTAGAGCGGGAGGGCTTCAATGAGCAGTTCTTC.

The genes are TRBV29-1 and TRBJ2-7, with a possible D match to TRBD1 (6 bases). The V end lost 4 bases, the J end lost 4 bases, and 14 bases lay between the germline ends. The CDR3 loop spans 13 amino acids. CDR1 is SQVTM and CDR2 is ANQGSEA in the germline V gene. The CDR3 region has the DNA TGCAGCGTTGTCGGGGAACAGGGATACGAGCAGTACTTC. Its translation is CSVVGEQGYEQYF.